This T cell receptor (beta chain) was retrieved from a study of T cells in Graves' hyperthyroidism and ophthalmopathy. There were TCR beta CDR3 regions amplified from RNA transcripts. A first-round RT-PCR of the TCR CDR3 used the HTBI primer set. MiXCR was run by TCRdb on the multiplex PCR reads, yielding one entry per CDR3 protein. The repertoire holds approximately 200,000 distinct CDR3 sequences, with 15% to 20% as singletons. Germline V gives CDR1 SQVTM, CDR2 ANQGSEA. The CDR3 spans 14 residues. V was clipped by 3 bases and J by 1 base, with 11 bases between them. Isolation of PBMCs was performed on roughly 9 ml fresh peripheral blood.

V gene TRBV29-1 combines with J gene TRBJ2-3; perhaps TRBD1 as D (5 bases). This receptor was obtained from a middle-aged man with Graves' hyperthyroidism. Sequences were obtained from blood. The CDR3 bases are TGCAGCGTTGACTTGTCAGGGCGCACAGATACGCAGTATTTT. Translated, it gives CSVDLSGRTDTQYF.